Presented here are 14 T cell receptor beta chains from one specimen sequenced in a study of T cells of healthy individuals. MiXCR, applied by TCRdb to the 5' RACE reads, yields one record per CDR3 protein. The sample consists of around 98,000 distinct CDR3 sequences, approximately 15% of them appearing once. These receptors all stem from a human donor in good health.

The V call is TRBV3-1, the J call TRBJ2-5, with TRBD1 identical over 12 bases. Germline V gene data show CDR1 as LGHDT and CDR2 as YNNKEL (reference sequence). J lost 1 base, V lost 0 bases, and 3 bases had no gene match. This CDR3 has 17 residues. The CDR3 DNA follows: TGTGCCAGCAGCCAAGACCGGGACAGGGGGCGCCAAGAGACCCAGTACTTC. Amino acids: CASSQDRDRGRQETQYF.

The rearrangement joins TRBV29-1 to TRBJ1-1; D not certain. From germline, CDR1 is SQVTM and CDR2 ANQGSEA. The CDR3 is 12 residues long. Trimming removed 7 bases from V and 4 bases from J, with 13 bases in between. CDR3: CSADPSSTEAFF. CDR3 DNA sequence: TGCAGCGCTGACCCTAGTAGCACTGAAGCTTTCTTT. The full variable domain, with the rest looked up from reference TRBV29-1 and TRBJ1-1, is SAVISQKPSRDICQRGTSLTIQCQVDSQVTMMFWYRQQPGQSLTLIATANQGSEATYESGFVIDKFPISRPNLTFSTLTVSNMSPEDSSIYLCSADPSSTEAFFGQGTRLTVV.

This clonotype came up a few times. The chain joins TRBV20-1 to TRBJ1-3; perhaps TRBD1 as D (6 bases). The CDR3 extends over 16 amino acids. Per the germline V gene, CDR1 is DFQATT and CDR2 is SNEGSKA (reference sequence). Trimming took 3 bases from V and 4 from J, leaving 19 bases between them. The CDR3 DNA reads TGCAGTGCTAGGCGTGGGGGCCAGGGCTTCGGAAACACCATATATTTT. It is translated as CSARRGGQGFGNTIYF.

This clonotype was seen a few times. The gene calls are TRBV10-3 and TRBJ2-3; unclear D gene. The CDR3 totals 13 residues. Trimming left V 6 bases short and J 0 bases short, with 7 bases between. The germline gives CDR1 ENHRY, CDR2 SYGVKD. The CDR3 loop reads CAIRGSSTDTQYF. The DNA for the CDR3 is TGTGCCATCAGAGGCTCCAGCACAGATACGCAGTATTTT.

This chain joins TRBV20-1 and TRBJ2-7; TRBD2 is a possible D gene (5 bases). Germline V CDR1 and CDR2: DFQATT, SNEGSKA (reference sequence). Trimming cost V 1 base and J 6 bases, with 16 bases left between them. This CDR3 is 14 amino acids long. DNA for the CDR3: TGCAGTGCTAGAGTCCTCGGGGTGGGCAGCGAGCAGTACTTC. Amino acids: CSARVLGVGSEQYF.

At least ten counts were recorded for this clonotype. DNA for the CDR3: TGTGCCAGCAGTTTGTCCGGCACGGAACTCTACGAGCAGTACTTC. Translated: CASSLSGTELYEQYF. The chain links TRBV12-3 or TRBV12-4 to TRBJ2-7, with D hard to call. The CDR3 loop spans 15 amino acids. The germline V and J ends were trimmed by 3 bases and 3 bases, with 15 bases remaining between them.

This clonotype showed up many times. The J gene is TRBJ1-1, the V gene TRBV27, with D unclear. The CDR3 sequence is 13 residues long. Germline CDR1 and CDR2: MNHEY and SMNVEV (reference sequence). V lost 9 bases and J 1 base, leaving 12 bases between the germline ends. The CDR3 region has the DNA TGTGCCAGTTGGTTGGCCTCGAACACTGAAGCTTTCTTT. This gives the protein CASWLASNTEAFF.

The rearrangement uses TRBV10-3 and TRBJ1-4; the D gene is possibly TRBD1 (5 bases). Germline values: CDR1 ENHRY, CDR2 SYGVKD. The CDR3 sequence is 17 residues long. Trimming stripped 0 bases from V and 4 bases from J, with 15 bases between. The CDR3 sequence is CAISESKLWGFNEKLFF. The CDR3 DNA is TGTGCCATCAGTGAGTCGAAGCTGTGGGGGTTTAATGAAAAACTGTTTTTT.

V is TRBV6-5 and J is TRBJ2-3; D might be TRBD2 (5 bases). V shed 2 bases and J shed 2 bases, with 11 bases lying between them. CDR3 length: 15 residues. CDR1 is MNHEY and CDR2 is SVGAGI in the germline V gene. CDR3 DNA sequence: TGTGCCAGCAGTTACGCGGGTCCCTACACAGATACGCAGTATTTT. It encodes CASSYAGPYTDTQYF.

The rearrangement links TRBV7-9 to TRBJ2-3; 9 bases map to TRBD2. J was trimmed by 6 bases and V by 4 bases; bases with no gene match: 11. The CDR3 totals 16 residues. Germline V CDR1 and CDR2: SEHNR, FQNEAQ (reference sequence). The CDR3 region has the DNA TGTGCCAGCAGCTCCAATCTGGCGGGGGGGCATGATACGCAGTATTTT. This encodes CASSSNLAGGHDTQYF.

J is TRBJ2-1 and V is TRBV5-1; D perhaps matches TRBD2 (6 bases). Germline values: CDR1 SGHRS, CDR2 YFSETQ. CDR3 length: 15 amino acids. The germline V and J ends were trimmed by 4 bases and 3 bases, with 14 bases remaining between them. This chain's CDR3 is CASSPGTPYYNEQFF. The CDR3 bases are TGCGCCAGCAGCCCCGGGACTCCATACTACAATGAGCAGTTCTTC.

This clonotype has at least ten counts. The chain is built from TRBV28 and TRBJ1-2; D gene ambiguous. CDR3 size: 14 residues. V lost 5 bases and J lost 4, with 14 bases in between. Germline V gene lookup returns CDR1 MDHEN and CDR2 SYDVKM. CDR3 amino acids: CASSGVTSGYGYTF. The CDR3 nucleotides read TGTGCCAGCAGTGGGGTGACCAGCGGCTATGGCTACACCTTC.

The chain has TRBV7-9 and TRBJ1-3; the D is unclear. This CDR3 spans 15 amino acids. Trimming cost V 1 base and J 0 bases, with 7 bases left between them. Per germline, CDR1 SEHNR and CDR2 FQNEAQ (reference sequence). Here the CDR3 reads CASSLVPVSGNTIYF. The CDR3 coding sequence is TGTGCCAGCAGCTTAGTTCCCGTCTCTGGAAACACCATATATTTT.

The DNA of the CDR3 is TGTGCCAGCAGTCTCTATCTGACCGGCGGCACTGAAGCTTTCTTT. It is translated as CASSLYLTGGTEAFF. This chain joins TRBV28 and TRBJ1-1; D is ambiguous. Trimming removed 5 bases at V and 4 bases at J, with 17 bases between. Germline V gene sequence: CDR1 MDHEN, CDR2 SYDVKM. This CDR3 spans 15 amino acids.